The sequence of this TCR beta chain was determined in a study of PD-1 blockade in classical Hodgkin lymphoma. Broader study findings: Partial responders and progressors had significantly lower baseline TCR diversity.

As for this clone: The antigen is not known.

Exposure to brentuximab vedotin varied, and each patient had relapsed following autologous stem cell transplantation. The CDR3 contains 12 residues. Germline CDR1 GTSNPN, CDR2 SVGIG (reference sequence). After removal of 0 bases from V and 6 bases from J, the junction contained 1 base not matched to a gene. Sequencing was performed with immunoSEQ multiplex PCR; in TCRdb, only in-frame clones are kept and a portion is missing. The sample includes 120,000 to 150,000 clones, 78% of them seen just once. This TCR came from a human donor with classical Hodgkin lymphoma. The source material was peripheral blood mononuclear cells (PBMCs), sampled before the second cycle of nivolumab. The chain joins TRBV30 to TRBJ1-2; TRBD1 matches at 7 bases. For the CDR3, the DNA is TGTGCCTGGAGTGTAGGGGGCAATGGCTACACCTTC. It yields the protein CAWSVGGNGYTF.